The sequence of this T cell receptor (beta chain) was determined in a study of T cells in localized non-small cell lung cancer. V was cut by 0 bases and J by 2 bases, with 2 bases left in between. The CDR3 totals 13 residues. CDR1 is MNHNS, CDR2 SASEGT, per germline. The method was immunoSEQ multiplex PCR; TCRdb's version includes in-frame clones alone and lacks a portion of them. The sample gives 23,000 or so clones, 75% to 90% of which show up once; 4.5% to 7% is in the top ten. J is TRBJ1-5 and V is TRBV6-1; no clear D gene. Sequencing used peripheral blood, obtained before any cancer treatment. The TCR originated in a male donor aged 60 or older with stage II squamous cell lung carcinoma. Here the CDR3 reads CASSEAGNQPQHF. In DNA, the CDR3 is TGTGCCAGCAGTGAAGCAGGCAATCAGCCCCAGCATTTT.